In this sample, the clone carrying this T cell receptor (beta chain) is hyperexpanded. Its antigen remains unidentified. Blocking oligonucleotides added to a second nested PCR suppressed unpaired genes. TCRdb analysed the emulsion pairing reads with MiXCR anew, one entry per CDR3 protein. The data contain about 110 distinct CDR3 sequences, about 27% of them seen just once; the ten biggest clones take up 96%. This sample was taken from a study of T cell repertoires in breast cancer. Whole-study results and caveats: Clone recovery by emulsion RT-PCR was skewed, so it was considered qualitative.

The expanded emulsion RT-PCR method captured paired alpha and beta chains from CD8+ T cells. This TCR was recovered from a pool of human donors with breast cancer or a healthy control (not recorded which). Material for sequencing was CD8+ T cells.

CDR3 region: CASSLDAAGEFNEQFF. The CDR3 coding sequence is TGTGCCAGCAGCTTAGACGCAGCGGGGGAATTCAATGAGCAGTTCTTC. The rearrangement uses TRBV7-2 and TRBJ2-1, with 8 bases fitting TRBD2. J was trimmed by 6 bases and V by 1 base; bases with no gene match: 8. This CDR3 region has 16 residues. Germline CDR1 reads SGHTA; CDR2 reads FQGNSA.